This T cell receptor beta chain stems from a study of blood T cell repertoires in COVID-19. A Seattle source enrolled patients during active infection and followed them longitudinally. Germline V gene data show CDR1 as SGHKS and CDR2 as YYEKEE (reference sequence). V lost 3 bases and J 4 bases, leaving 10 bases between the germline ends. This CDR3 is built from 13 residues. As processed by the authors: Amplification from reference gene primers served as the basis for estimated nucleated cell counts. The repertoire was sequenced with immunoSEQ multiplex PCR; TCRdb's copy has only in-frame clones and lacks some. V, J and clone size were drawn from that table, and D and trimming were deduced from the DNA. The sample includes some 220,000 clones, about 81% of them seen just once.

The sequence was collected from a woman in her seventies with COVID-19, enrolled during active disease. The rearrangement links TRBV5-5 to TRBJ1-2, with D possibly matching TRBD1 (6 bases). The specimen was peripheral blood. CDR3 coding DNA: TGTGCCAGCAGCTCCGTGGGGGCCTATGGCTACACCTTC. It yields the protein CASSSVGAYGYTF.